The rows below give T cell receptor beta chains drawn from one sample of a study of shared clonotypes between healthy human individuals. Only in-frame clones appear in the TCRdb table, and some are missing; sequencing was by immunoSEQ multiplex PCR. The repertoire holds roughly 590,000 clones, with nearly 97% as singletons. Material for sequencing was naive CD8+ T cells sorted from blood. All receptors derive from a young woman in good health. Both conserved end residues are part of each CDR3. The D gene is left open where the match is weak. Clone size is given for some rows only: seen once, a few or many times, or a class if the clone is expanded.

>.|.|TRBV5-8|TRBJ1-1
CASSSWTESNTEAFF
TGTGCCAGCAGCTCCTGGACAGAGTCGAACACTGAAGCTTTCTTT
>TRBD1|.|TRBV5-6|TRBJ2-7
CASSLAVTGIGEQYF
TGTGCCAGCAGCTTGGCCGTGACAGGGATCGGCGAGCAGTACTTC
>.|.|TRBV19|TRBJ2-1
CASKPGGALAYNEQFF
TGTGCCAGTAAACCAGGCGGGGCGTTGGCGTACAATGAGCAGTTCTTC
>.|.|TRBV28|TRBJ2-5
CASEGGALYYF
TGTGCCAGCGAAGGGGGGGCCCTTTATTACTTC
>TRBD1|.|TRBV5-6|TRBJ2-7
CASSVGTASYEQYF
TGTGCCAGCAGCGTGGGGACAGCCTCCTACGAGCAGTACTTC
>.|once|TRBV7-9|TRBJ2-7
CASSPRAENYEQYF
TGTGCCAGCTCCCCGAGGGCAGAGAACTACGAGCAGTACTTC
>.|.|TRBV5-6|TRBJ2-5
CASSLVSQETQYF
TGTGCCAGCAGCTTGGTCAGCCAAGAGACCCAGTACTTC
>.|.|TRBV2|TRBJ2-1
CASSAGESSYNEQFF
TGTGCCAGCAGTGCGGGCGAGAGCTCCTACAATGAGCAGTTCTTC
>TRBD1|.|TRBV11-3|TRBJ1-1
CAIRTGDCLTEAFF
TGTGCCATACGGACAGGGGACTGCCTTACCGAAGCTTTCTTT
>TRBD2|.|TRBV19|TRBJ2-5
CASSIETSGSYGQYF
TGTGCCAGTAGTATAGAGACTAGCGGATCCTACGGGCAGTACTTC
>TRBD2|.|TRBV28|TRBJ2-7
CASSFSGIEQYF
TGTGCCAGCAGCTTTAGCGGGATCGAGCAGTACTTC
>TRBD2|once|TRBV4-1|TRBJ2-1
CASSQDSGRAASHEQFF
TGCGCCAGCAGCCAAGACAGCGGGAGGGCCGCCAGCCATGAGCAGTTCTTC
>.|.|TRBV7-9|TRBJ1-4
CASSLAFGANEKLFF
TGTGCCAGCAGCTTAGCGTTTGGGGCTAATGAAAAACTGTTTTTT
>.|once|TRBV7-9|TRBJ1-1
CASIETVGTEAFF
TGTGCCAGCATTGAGACAGTCGGAACTGAAGCTTTCTTT
>.|.|TRBV7-9|TRBJ2-7
CASRGRSSYEQYF
TGTGCCAGCAGGGGAAGAAGCTCCTACGAGCAGTACTTC
>.|.|TRBV29-1|TRBJ2-1
CSVDLDSELYFYNEQFF
TGCAGCGTTGATTTGGACAGCGAACTTTACTTTTACAATGAGCAGTTCTTC
>.|.|TRBV19|TRBJ2-1
CASSISGEDNEQFF
TGTGCCAGTAGTATTTCGGGAGAGGACAATGAGCAGTTCTTC
>.|.|TRBV4-1|TRBJ2-1
CASSTRDNPYNEQFF
TGCGCCAGCAGCACCCGGGACAACCCCTACAATGAGCAGTTCTTC
>TRBD2|.|TRBV6-5|TRBJ2-2
CASSFTSGRTGELFF
TGTGCCAGCAGTTTCACTAGCGGGAGAACCGGGGAGCTGTTTTTT
>TRBD1|.|TRBV28|TRBJ1-5
CASSSDREEYQPQHF
TGTGCCAGCAGTTCCGACAGGGAAGAATATCAGCCCCAGCATTTT
>TRBD2|once|TRBV2|TRBJ2-7
CASRAGGGAFYEQYF
TGTGCCAGCAGGGCTGGGGGAGGGGCGTTTTACGAGCAGTACTTC
>TRBD1|.|TRBV5-1|TRBJ2-7
CASSGGQSPFYEQYF
TGCGCCAGCAGCGGGGGACAGAGTCCCTTCTACGAGCAGTACTTC
>.|.|TRBV7-9|TRBJ2-1
CASRDLREQFF
TGTGCCAGCAGAGATCTACGGGAGCAGTTCTTC
>TRBD1|.|TRBV7-9|TRBJ1-1
CASSLGAGGSEAFF
TGTGCCAGCAGCTTAGGAGCAGGGGGCAGTGAAGCTTTCTTT
>TRBD1|.|TRBV7-6|TRBJ2-7
CASSEGASLTYEQYF
TGTGCCAGCAGCGAGGGGGCCTCCCTAACCTACGAGCAGTACTTC
>TRBD1|.|TRBV7-7|TRBJ2-7
CASSLAQGESYEQYF
TGTGCCAGCAGCTTAGCACAGGGGGAATCCTACGAGCAGTACTTC
>.|.|TRBV27|TRBJ1-1
CASSLGAVYTEAFF
TGTGCCAGCAGTTTGGGGGCGGTTTACACTGAAGCTTTCTTT
>.|.|TRBV1|TRBJ2-7
CTSSQPEDSTRTYEQYF
TGCACCAGCAGCCAACCCGAGGACAGCACGCGGACCTACGAGCAGTACTTC
>.|.|TRBV30|TRBJ1-2
CAWSVEGNYGYTF
TGTGCCTGGAGTGTAGAAGGGAACTATGGCTACACCTTC
>.|.|TRBV28|TRBJ2-3
CASSSVGGGLTDTQYF
TGTGCCAGCAGTTCGGTTGGGGGCGGCCTCACAGATACGCAGTATTTT
>TRBD1|.|TRBV5-4|TRBJ2-5
CASSLAGTGVSQETQYF
TGTGCCAGCAGCTTGGCGGGGACAGGGGTGAGCCAAGAGACCCAGTACTTC
>TRBD1|.|TRBV27|TRBJ2-7
CASSLHGTGAYEQYF
TGTGCCAGCAGTCTTCACGGGACAGGGGCCTACGAGCAGTACTTC
>.|.|TRBV18|TRBJ1-1
CASSPGRGMDTEAFF
TGTGCCAGCTCACCGGGGAGAGGGATGGACACTGAAGCTTTCTTT
>.|.|TRBV21-1|TRBJ2-7
CASRKLPKTGDFDEQYF
TGTGCCAGCAGGAAACTCCCCAAGACAGGGGACTTCGACGAGCAGTACTTC
>TRBD1|.|TRBV19|TRBJ1-1
CASRSGGVTEAFF
TGTGCCAGTAGGTCAGGGGGCGTCACTGAAGCTTTCTTT
>TRBD2|.|TRBV10-3|TRBJ2-2
CAIGGLAGGTSTGELFF
TGTGCCATCGGGGGATTAGCGGGAGGGACGAGTACCGGGGAGCTGTTTTTT
>.|.|TRBV29-1|TRBJ2-1
CSVEGIGGYEQFF
TGCAGCGTCGAGGGGATCGGGGGCTATGAGCAGTTCTTC
>TRBD1|.|TRBV19|TRBJ2-7
CASSIAAGGSYEQYF
TGTGCCAGTAGTATAGCGGCAGGGGGATCCTACGAGCAGTACTTC
>.|once|TRBV7-9|TRBJ2-6
CASRSGANVLTF
TGTGCCAGCAGATCTGGGGCCAACGTCCTGACTTTC
>TRBD1|.|TRBV13|TRBJ1-1
CASSLQGGRTEAFF
TGTGCCAGCAGCTTACAGGGGGGACGTACTGAAGCTTTCTTT
>.|.|TRBV10-2|TRBJ1-1
CASANGDTEAFF
TGCGCCAGCGCCAATGGGGACACTGAAGCTTTCTTT
>.|.|TRBV6-4|TRBJ2-7
CASSVGSTYEQYF
TGTGCCAGCAGTGTGGGGTCGACCTACGAGCAGTACTTC